These 24 T cell receptor beta chains originate from one sample sequenced in a study of blood T cell repertoires in COVID-19. Generated by immunoSEQ multiplex PCR, the TCRdb table keeps only in-frame clones and is missing some. The data contain around 63,000 clones, approximately 84% of them singletons. Source material: peripheral blood. Every receptor here comes from a man aged 55 to 69 with COVID-19, enrolled during active disease.

The chain links TRBV6-5 to TRBJ1-5; 7 bases agree with TRBD1. Trimming took 5 bases from V and 4 from J; bases not matched to a gene: 5. The V gene's germline CDR1 is MNHEY and CDR2 SVGAGI. The CDR3 is made up of 14 amino acids. The CDR3 protein is CASSLGQINQPQHF. CDR3 sequence (DNA): TGTGCCAGCAGTCTGGGACAGATAAATCAGCCCCAGCATTTT.

This chain uses TRBV28 with TRBJ1-5; no clear D. Germline V gives CDR1 MDHEN, CDR2 SYDVKM. The CDR3 has 17 amino acids. V shed 7 bases and J shed 0 bases, with 19 bases lying between them. CDR3 nucleotide sequence: TGTGCCAGCACCGTACCGGGTGGTGGCGATAGCAATCAGCCCCAGCATTTT. Its translation is CASTVPGGGDSNQPQHF. The full variable domain, rest sourced from reference TRBV28 and TRBJ1-5, is DVKVTQSSRYLVKRTGEKVFLECVQDMDHENMFWYRQDPGLGLRLIYFSYDVKMKEKGDIPEGYSVSREKKERFSLILESASTNQTSMYLCASTVPGGGDSNQPQHFGDGTRLSIL.

The rearrangement uses TRBV28 and TRBJ2-5; D call uncertain. Germline values: CDR1 MDHEN, CDR2 SYDVKM. Trimming stripped 7 bases from V and 2 bases from J, with 11 bases between. The CDR3 extends over 13 amino acids. The CDR3 nucleotides are TGTGCCAGCATGAGGTATCGTCAAGAGACCCAGTACTTC. Encoded protein: CASMRYRQETQYF.

This chain links TRBV6-6 with TRBJ2-2; 12 bases line up with TRBD2. The V gene's germline CDR1 is MNHNY and CDR2 SVGAGI (reference sequence). Trimming at V came to 6 bases and at J to 5 bases, leaving 1 base not matched to a gene. The CDR3 is 14 residues long. This CDR3 reads CASRLAGGTGELFF. CDR3 sequence (DNA): TGTGCCAGCAGACTAGCGGGAGGTACCGGGGAGCTGTTTTTT.

This clone was counted between two and nine times. CDR3 in DNA: TGTGCCAGCAGCTTGGACATCCTCTCTGGAAACACCATATATTTT. Protein: CASSLDILSGNTIYF. J is TRBJ1-3 and V is TRBV7-2; perhaps TRBD1 as D (5 bases). Germline V gives CDR1 SGHTA, CDR2 FQGNSA. CDR3 length: 15 amino acids. The germline V and J ends were trimmed by 3 bases and 0 bases, with 9 bases remaining between them.

The chain links TRBV3-1 (or the pseudogene TRBV3-2) to TRBJ1-1; D is perhaps TRBD1 (5 bases). There are 13 residues in the CDR3. Germline assignment: CDR1 LGHDT and CDR2 YNNKEL (reference sequence). V lost 3 bases to trimming and J lost 1 base, with 6 bases between them. CDR3 region: CASSHQGNTEAFF. CDR3 coding DNA: TGTGCCAGCAGCCACCAGGGGAACACTGAAGCTTTCTTT.

The J gene is TRBJ2-7, the V gene TRBV19; 14 positions agree with TRBD2. The length of the CDR3 is 15 residues. With 6 bases clipped from V and 1 base from J, the junction kept 2 bases outside the gene matches. CDR1 is LNHDA, CDR2 SQIVND, per germline (reference sequence). CDR3 nucleotides: TGTGCCAGTAGCAGACTAGCGGGAGGGTCCTACGAGCAGTACTTC. It yields the protein CASSRLAGGSYEQYF.

The chain carries TRBV6-5 and TRBJ2-1; 7 bases match TRBD2. CDR1 and CDR2 from the germline V gene are MNHEY and SVGAGI. The CDR3 consists of 15 residues. Germline trimming cut 6 bases from V and 6 bases from J; bases unmatched to any gene: 11. CDR3: CASRKGRETFNEQFF. In DNA, the CDR3 is TGTGCCAGCAGGAAGGGGCGGGAGACTTTCAATGAGCAGTTCTTC.

The chain links TRBV9 to TRBJ2-2, with 13 bases identical to TRBD2. The V and J ends lost 0 bases and 2 bases, in that order; junction bases with no gene match: 7. Germline CDR1 reads SGDLS; CDR2 reads YYNGEE. CDR3 length equals 19 residues. The chain's CDR3 is CASSVAWTSGGDNTGELFF. The CDR3 DNA follows: TGTGCCAGCAGCGTAGCTTGGACTAGCGGGGGAGATAACACCGGGGAGCTGTTTTTT.

This clone was observed a handful of times. The chain joins TRBV19 to TRBJ1-2; D possibly corresponds to TRBD1 (5 bases). CDR1 is LNHDA, CDR2 SQIVND, per germline (reference sequence). Deletions cut 8 bases from V and 7 bases from J, with 14 bases between. This CDR3 is 12 amino acids long. The CDR3 region is CASARERAGYTF. CDR3 DNA: TGTGCCAGTGCCAGGGAACGGGCTGGCTACACCTTC.

The chain employs TRBV27 and TRBJ2-5; 9 bases agree with TRBD1. Germline loops: CDR1 MNHEY, CDR2 SMNVEV (reference sequence). The CDR3 sequence is 14 residues long. Trimming at V came to 6 bases and at J to 5 bases, leaving 7 bases not matched to a gene. The CDR3 loop is CASSHTGGEETQYF. The DNA for the CDR3 is TGTGCCAGCAGCCACACAGGGGGCGAGGAGACCCAGTACTTC.

V and J are TRBV27 and TRBJ2-3, with TRBD1 matching over 9 bases. CDR3 size: 15 residues. From germline, CDR1 is MNHEY and CDR2 SMNVEV (reference sequence). V was pared by 5 bases and J by 1 base, with 4 bases of the junction left unmatched. The CDR3 nucleotides are TGTGCCAGCAGTACCCGGACAGGGGGCACAGATACGCAGTATTTT. It is translated as CASSTRTGGTDTQYF.

The CDR3 sequence is CASSEGAAGNTIYF. The DNA for the CDR3 is TGTGCCAGCAGTGAGGGGGCCGCTGGAAACACCATATATTTT. This chain links TRBV2 with TRBJ1-3; D perhaps matches TRBD1 (6 bases). The CDR3 runs to 14 residues. CDR1 SNHLY and CDR2 FYNNEI come from the germline V gene. The V and J ends lost 3 bases and 2 bases respectively, with 8 bases between them.

The chain carries TRBV7-9 and TRBJ1-1; D call uncertain. Trimming took 3 bases from V and 3 from J, leaving 11 bases between them. There are 14 residues in the CDR3. The germline V gene has CDR1 SEHNR and CDR2 FQNEAQ (reference sequence). The DNA for the CDR3 is TGTGCCAGCAGCTTGGCTCTCGGAGACACTGAAGCTTTCTTT. Its translation is CASSLALGDTEAFF. The full variable domain, completed using reference TRBV7-9 and TRBJ1-1, is DTGVSQNPRHKITKRGQNVTFRCDPISEHNRLYWYRQTLGQGPEFLTYFQNEAQLEKSRLLSDRFSAERPKGSFSTLEIQRTEQGDSAMYLCASSLALGDTEAFFGQGTRLTVV.

This clone was detected a few times. The chain links TRBV6-5 to TRBJ2-7; TRBD1 aligns across 12 bases. CDR1 and CDR2 from the germline V gene are MNHEY and SVGAGI. The CDR3 covers 15 residues. Unmatched junction bases numbered 4, after V lost 2 bases and J lost 5 bases. CDR3 sequence reads: CASSYGGTGGNEQYF. In DNA form, the CDR3 reads TGTGCCAGCAGTTACGGTGGGACAGGGGGCAACGAGCAGTACTTC.

The genes are TRBV11-2 and TRBJ2-3; D is perhaps TRBD1 (5 bases). Trimming took off 1 base at V and 4 bases at J, with 12 bases between the two ends. The CDR3 covers 15 residues. The V gene's germline CDR1 is SGHAT and CDR2 FQNNGV. The DNA of the CDR3 is TGTGCCAGCAGCTTAGCAGGAATAGGGGCAGATACGCAGTATTTT. As protein: CASSLAGIGADTQYF.

The genes are TRBV7-3 and TRBJ1-1; 9 bases are shared with TRBD1. Germline V gene lookup returns CDR1 SGHTA and CDR2 FQGTGA. The V and J ends lost 3 bases and 5 bases, in that order; junction bases with no gene match: 7. The CDR3 consists of 15 residues. DNA for the CDR3: TGTGCCAGCAGCTTTGCTACAGGGGGCGGAACTGAAGCTTTCTTT. It translates to CASSFATGGGTEAFF.

The chain combines TRBV27 with TRBJ1-2; the D is unclear. V lost 5 bases and J lost 2, with 12 bases in between. CDR3 size: 14 residues. CDR1 and CDR2 from the germline V gene are MNHEY and SMNVEV (reference sequence). The CDR3 sequence: CASSLNFGNYGYTF. The CDR3 DNA reads as TGTGCCAGCAGTCTCAACTTCGGGAACTATGGCTACACCTTC.

The DNA for the CDR3 is TGCAGCGCCCAGGGGTACTCTGGAAACACCATATATTTT. Protein product: CSAQGYSGNTIYF. This chain uses TRBV29-1 with TRBJ1-3, with D maybe TRBD1 (6 bases). Trimming removed 7 bases at V and 0 bases at J, with 10 bases between. Germline V gives CDR1 SQVTM, CDR2 ANQGSEA. The CDR3 totals 13 residues.

The J gene is TRBJ2-1, the V gene TRBV18; D is perhaps TRBD1 (6 bases). The CDR3 is 16 amino acids. Germline CDR1 reads KGHSH; CDR2 reads LQKENI. Trimming took off 5 bases at V and 0 bases at J, with 14 bases between the two ends. In DNA, the CDR3 is TGTGCCAGCTCAACCAGGGGTTTCGGCTCCTACAATGAGCAGTTCTTC. The encoded protein is CASSTRGFGSYNEQFF. Using reference TRBV18 and TRBJ2-1 for the parts outside the CDR3, the full variable domain is NAGVMQNPRHLVRRRGQEARLRCSPMKGHSHVYWYRQLPEEGLKFMVYLQKENIIDESGMPKERFSAEFPKEGPSILRIQQVVRGDSAAYFCASSTRGFGSYNEQFFGPGTRLTVL.

The genes are TRBV10-3 and TRBJ1-5, with D possibly matching TRBD1 (5 bases). V was trimmed by 10 bases and J by 2 bases, leaving 18 bases between them. Germline-derived CDR1 and CDR2 are ENHRY and SYGVKD. The CDR3 runs to 15 residues. The CDR3 DNA sequence: TGTGCCACCACAATGGGGGAGGGAGGCAATCAGCCCCAGCATTTT. Protein product: CATTMGEGGNQPQHF.

J is TRBJ2-7 and V is TRBV19, with TRBD1 matching over 9 bases. This CDR3 has 15 residues. V lost 6 bases, J lost 0 bases, and 6 bases stayed unmatched. CDR1 and CDR2 from the germline V gene are LNHDA and SQIVND (reference sequence). For the CDR3, the DNA is TGTGCCAGTAGCAACGAGGGACAGGGCTCCTACGAGCAGTACTTC. Translating gives CASSNEGQGSYEQYF.

The CDR3 protein is CASSAVLLAGTGEQYF. Here the CDR3 DNA reads TGTGCCAGCAGTGCGGTTCTACTAGCGGGGACTGGCGAGCAGTACTTC. The chain recombines TRBV2 with TRBJ2-7, with 10 bases identical to TRBD2. CDR3 length: 16 amino acids. With V trimmed by 4 bases and J by 6 bases, 12 bases remained unmatched. Germline V CDR1 and CDR2: SNHLY, FYNNEI.

V is TRBV28 and J is TRBJ2-2; possibly TRBD1 for D (5 bases). Germline loops: CDR1 MDHEN, CDR2 SYDVKM. This CDR3 is built from 16 residues. Trimming removed 5 bases from V and 4 bases from J, with 17 bases in between. CDR3 bases: TGTGCCAGCAGTCTATCAGGCGACAGACGCACCGGGGAGCTGTTTTTT. It is translated as CASSLSGDRRTGELFF.